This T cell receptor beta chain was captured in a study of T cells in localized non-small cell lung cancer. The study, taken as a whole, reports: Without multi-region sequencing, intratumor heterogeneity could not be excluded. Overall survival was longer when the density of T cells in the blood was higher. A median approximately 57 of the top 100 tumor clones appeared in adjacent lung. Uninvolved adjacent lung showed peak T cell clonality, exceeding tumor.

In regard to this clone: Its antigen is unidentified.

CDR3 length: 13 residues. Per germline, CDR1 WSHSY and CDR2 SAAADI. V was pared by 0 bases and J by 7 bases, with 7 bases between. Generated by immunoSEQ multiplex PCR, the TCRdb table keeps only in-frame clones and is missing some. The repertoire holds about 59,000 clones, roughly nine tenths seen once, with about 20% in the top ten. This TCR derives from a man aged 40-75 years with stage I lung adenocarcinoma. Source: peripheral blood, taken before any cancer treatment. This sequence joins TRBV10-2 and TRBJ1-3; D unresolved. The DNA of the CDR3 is TGCGCCAGCAGTGAGTCGACGGGTAACACCATATATTTT. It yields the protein CASSESTGNTIYF.